This T cell receptor (beta chain) was identified during a study of blood T cell repertoires in COVID-19. Turning to the study itself: Collection of acute and convalescent COVID-19 samples took place in the United States, Italy and Spain. In each case, the material was cDNA or gDNA derived from T cells, B-cell-depleted T cells, or PBMCs.

As processed by the authors: It was from reference gene primer amplification that nucleated cell counts were estimated. Profiling relied on immunoSEQ multiplex PCR, and the TCRdb table lists in-frame clones only, not all of them. D and trimming were read from the DNA, whereas the V and J calls and clone size are those reported in that table. Among tens of thousands of clones listed, 82% were seen once. The CDR3 is 16 residues long. V was pared by 3 bases and J by 1 base, with 6 bases of the junction left unmatched. Germline-derived CDR1 and CDR2 are SGHRS and YFSETQ. The clonotype comes from a man aged 50 to 60 with active or convalescent COVID-19. The chain combines TRBV5-1 with TRBJ2-2; 7 positions agree with TRBD1. Material: peripheral blood. CDR3: CASSSRTGVNTGELFF. CDR3 coding DNA: TGCGCCAGCAGCTCTAGGACAGGCGTGAACACCGGGGAGCTGTTTTTT. The full variable domain, completed using reference TRBV5-1 and TRBJ2-2, is KAGVTQTPRYLIKTRGQQVTLSCSPISGHRSVSWYQQTPGQGLQFLFEYFSETQRNKGNFPGRFSGRQFSNSRSEMNVSTLELGDSALYLCASSSRTGVNTGELFFGEGSRLTVL.